The present T cell receptor beta chain was sequenced within a study of T cells in Graves' hyperthyroidism and ophthalmopathy (dated by TCRdb to between 2018 and 2020). Describing the broader study: TCR V-J signatures able to tell the groups apart were searched for in a discovery cohort of around 95 patients, of whom 40 to 45 had Graves' ophthalmopathy and 55 to 65 had stable Graves' hyperthyroidism. For training and testing, the 100 or so patients in the discovery cohort were randomly divided in a 7:3 ratio. Once sampling was done, hyperthyroidism patients were given methimazole at a starting dose of 30 mg daily, whereas ophthalmopathy patients were given high-dose intravenous methylprednisolone. According to the paper, TCR Vbeta CDR3 sequencing was carried out on around 140 peripheral blood samples, which came from fewer than 50 ophthalmopathy, 80 or so hyperthyroidism and roughly 17 progressor patients. Prospective prediction of ophthalmopathy was tested in an independent validation cohort consisting of roughly 19 hyperthyroidism patients and about 17 patients who later progressed to ophthalmopathy. In addition, the study compared T-cell repertoires in thyroid tissue and in blood from several Graves' hyperthyroidism patients. Beyond this particular receptor, the publication reports: Ophthalmopathy was separated from stable hyperthyroidism by a 13 V-J signature model, with approximately 85% sensitivity and about 81% specificity obtained in cross-validation and 80%/75% obtained in testing. In validation, progression to ophthalmopathy was predicted by the model with around 71% sensitivity and around 75% specificity, a median of around 5.9 months before onset. Sample size was not statistically predetermined, and investigators were not blinded to group allocation. Most expanded thyroid clonotypes (frequency above 0.001) were also detected in blood, a finding suggesting that blood repertoires may reflect thyroid immune responses.

The TCR beta CDR3 regions were amplified from the RNA transcripts. A first-round RT-PCR of the TCR CDR3 used the HTBI primer set with the Qiagen OneStep RT-PCR kit. Libraries were constructed in a second round of multiplex PCR, after which size selection and purification were carried out. The libraries were sequenced on an Illumina HiSeq2000 using paired-end 100 bp reads. Per the original workflow: Raw data were processed with SOAPnuke, discarding reads with adapters, uncalled bases, mean Phred below 15, or no exact constant-primer or identifier match. COPE v1.2.5 was used to merge the high-quality paired reads, and each unique nucleotide sequence was defined as a clonotype. MiTCR v1.1 was used to align clonotypes to the IMGT TRBV, TRBD and TRBJ reference segments. Only V-J combinations with frequency above 0.0001, covering 99% to 99.2% of repertoires, were analysed. The TCS score was defined as F50 (clonal expansion) divided by E x V (chaos), with BLOSUM62-based TCRdist calculated between CDR3 peptides within each V-J. Welch's t-statistics and random forest reduced fewer than 600 V-J features to about 13, which were used in a naive Bayes classifier (R e1071). Thyroid-blood repertoire similarity was quantified with the Morisita-Horn index. Using fastp trimming at Q25 and MiXCR clonotype assembly, TCRdb reanalyzed the public sequencing data and kept in-frame beta chains. Here each entry gathers all rows of one CDR3 protein and keeps the most common genes and DNA. The V and J calls reflect TCRdb's pipeline rather than the authors' work. Across this sample there are 650,000 to 800,000 distinct CDR3 sequences, with 45% seen only once. The ten largest clones represent less than 8.5% of the sample.

The CDR3 starts with the cysteine, ends with the phenylalanine, and has 13 residues. Only the CDR3 DNA is retained, 39 bases long and in frame from the first base. From the germline V gene, CDR1 is MGHDK and CDR2 is SYGVNS. This clonotype was picked up a small number of times. It has no known antigen specificity. A read error may explain this, as a much larger clone is one base away. Exclusion was applied to patients with uncontrolled infections, other autoimmune diseases, pregnancy or lactation. Diagnoses were based on clinical symptoms, serum thyroxine and TRAb, thyroid ultrasound and orbital computed tomography. Total RNA was extracted with Trizol reagent, and quality was checked on an Agilent 2100 Bioanalyzer.

Sequences were obtained from peripheral blood or thyroid tissue (not recorded which). The receptor was derived from an adult man with Graves' disease, either hyperthyroidism or ophthalmopathy (not recorded which). The V and J segments used are TRBV25-1 and TRBJ1-2, with 7 bases matching TRBD1. The sequence in DNA is TGTGCCAGCAGCCACCGGGACAGCCTCCCCTCCCCCTTC. Its translation reads: CASSHRDSLPSPF.